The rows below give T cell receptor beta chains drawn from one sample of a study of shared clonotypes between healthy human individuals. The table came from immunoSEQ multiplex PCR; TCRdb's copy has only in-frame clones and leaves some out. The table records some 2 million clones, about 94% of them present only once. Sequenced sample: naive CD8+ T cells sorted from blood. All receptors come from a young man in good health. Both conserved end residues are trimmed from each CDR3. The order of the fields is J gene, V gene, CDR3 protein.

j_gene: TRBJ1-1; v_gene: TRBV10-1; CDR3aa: ASSESIGKSGTEAF
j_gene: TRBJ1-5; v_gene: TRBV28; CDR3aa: ASRPKGKGAWQPQH
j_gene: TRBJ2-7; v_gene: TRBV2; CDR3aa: AITPSSGIHEQY
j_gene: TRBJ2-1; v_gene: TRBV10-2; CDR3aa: AIRQGSYNEQF
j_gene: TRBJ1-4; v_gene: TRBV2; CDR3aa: ASSGGQATNEKLF
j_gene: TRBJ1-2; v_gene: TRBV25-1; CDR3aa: ASSALTDGFYGYT
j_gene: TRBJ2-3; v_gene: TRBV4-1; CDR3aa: ASSQDRAGTQY
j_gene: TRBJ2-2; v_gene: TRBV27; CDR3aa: ASIVGEGRNTGELF
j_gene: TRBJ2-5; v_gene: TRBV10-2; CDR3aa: ASSVGLAVRSETQY
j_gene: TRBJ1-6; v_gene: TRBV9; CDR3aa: ASSAGDSNSPLH
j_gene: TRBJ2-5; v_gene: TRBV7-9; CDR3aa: ASSLDLSQETQY
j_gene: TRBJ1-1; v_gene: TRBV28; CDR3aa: ASSRGDFEAF
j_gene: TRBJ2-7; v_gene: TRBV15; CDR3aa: ATSERYRGTLYEQY
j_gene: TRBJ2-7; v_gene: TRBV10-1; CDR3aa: ASSESVGQAYEQY
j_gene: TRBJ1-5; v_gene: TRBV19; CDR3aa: ASSQTAWESQPQH
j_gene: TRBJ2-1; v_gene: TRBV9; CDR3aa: ASSVVAVRRDEQF
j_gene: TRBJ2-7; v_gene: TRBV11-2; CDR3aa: ASSPGLAVYEQY
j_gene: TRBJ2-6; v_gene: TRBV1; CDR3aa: TSSLTGGGSGANVLT
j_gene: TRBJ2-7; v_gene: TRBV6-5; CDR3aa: ASSPLQAPYEQY
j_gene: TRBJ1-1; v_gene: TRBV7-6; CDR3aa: ASSLAGVGTEAF
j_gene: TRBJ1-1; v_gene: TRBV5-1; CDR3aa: ASSGGPQGLMNTEAF
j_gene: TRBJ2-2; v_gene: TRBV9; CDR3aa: ASSDPGQTITGGELF
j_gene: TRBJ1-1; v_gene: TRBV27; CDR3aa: ASSPGGLGTEAF
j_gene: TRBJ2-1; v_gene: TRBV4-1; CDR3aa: ASSQPGNYNEQF
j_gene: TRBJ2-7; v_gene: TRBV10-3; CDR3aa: AISESTGGDYEQY
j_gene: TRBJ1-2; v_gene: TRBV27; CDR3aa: ASSLSTTFNYGYT
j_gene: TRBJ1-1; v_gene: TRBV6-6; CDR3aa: ASWGATEAF
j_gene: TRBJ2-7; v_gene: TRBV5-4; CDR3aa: ASTALGSGYEQY
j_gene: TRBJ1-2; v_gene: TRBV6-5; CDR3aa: ASRIGEWGYT
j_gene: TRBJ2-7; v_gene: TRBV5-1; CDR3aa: ASSLVDRSYEQY
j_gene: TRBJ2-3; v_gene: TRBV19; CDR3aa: ASSFAGGTDTQY
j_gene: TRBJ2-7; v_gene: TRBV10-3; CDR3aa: AISHPPGGFYEQY
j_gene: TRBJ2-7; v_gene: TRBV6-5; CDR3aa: ASIARGPYEQY
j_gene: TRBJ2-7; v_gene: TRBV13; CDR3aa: ASSLRGSYEQY
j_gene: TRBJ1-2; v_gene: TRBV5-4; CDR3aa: ASSDGQTYYGYT
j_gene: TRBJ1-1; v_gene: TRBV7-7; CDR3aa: ASSLQVNTEAF
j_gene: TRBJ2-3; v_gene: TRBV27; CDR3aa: ASRAADTQY
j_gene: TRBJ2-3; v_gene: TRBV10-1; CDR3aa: ASSELGDTQY
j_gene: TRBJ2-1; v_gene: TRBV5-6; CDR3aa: ASSLLQGANEQF
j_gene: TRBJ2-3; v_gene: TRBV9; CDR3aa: ASSVDDRGLVADTQY
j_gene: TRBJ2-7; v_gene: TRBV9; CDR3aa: ASSVTGSYEQY